This entry lists 6 T cell receptor beta chains sequenced from one sample in a study of T cells in localized non-small cell lung cancer. Data came from immunoSEQ multiplex PCR; TCRdb stores just in-frame clones and leaves some out. Of about 6,800 clones in the sample, 43% are singletons; the top ten hold 7% to 8%. The sequenced sample was lung tumor tissue, obtained before any cancer treatment. These receptors originate from a man between 40 and 69 years old with stage III lung adenocarcinoma.

The chain joins TRBV13 to TRBJ2-1; D is undetermined. Trimming took 5 bases from V and 2 from J, leaving 10 bases between them. The V gene's germline CDR1 is PRHDT and CDR2 FYEKMQ (reference sequence). CDR3 length: 14 amino acids. CDR3 bases: TGTGCCAGCAGCAGCCGGAAGACCTACAATGAGCAGTTCTTC. As protein: CASSSRKTYNEQFF.

The V call is TRBV19, the J call TRBJ1-1, with 8 nucleotides matching TRBD1. V was clipped by 5 bases and J by 0 bases; unmatched bases: 8. This CDR3 is built from 16 residues. Germline V gives CDR1 LNHDA, CDR2 SQIVND (reference sequence). CDR3 sequence: CASSLRTGTMNTEAFF. CDR3 DNA sequence: TGTGCCAGTAGTCTCCGGACAGGGACTATGAACACTGAAGCTTTCTTT.

The chain employs TRBV6-8 and TRBJ1-2, with D unclear. V lost 4 bases and J 7 bases, leaving 13 bases between the germline ends. CDR1 is MNHGY, CDR2 SAAAGT, per germline. This CDR3 contains 13 residues. CDR3 sequence: CASSSDPRGGYTF. The CDR3 coding sequence is TGTGCCAGCAGTTCCGACCCCCGGGGTGGCTACACCTTC.

The V gene is TRBV11-3, the J gene TRBJ2-7; D possibly matches TRBD1 or TRBD2 (8 bases each). Trimming cost V 5 bases and J 3 bases, with 17 bases left between them. CDR3 size: 15 residues. The germline gives CDR1 SGHNT, CDR2 YENEEA. This CDR3 reads CASSREGQAIYEQYF. CDR3 DNA: TGTGCCAGCAGCCGGGAGGGACAGGCGATCTACGAGCAGTACTTC. Based on the CDR3 plus reference TRBV11-3 and TRBJ2-7, the full variable domain is EAGVVQSPRYKIIEKKQPVAFWCNPISGHNTLYWYLQNLGQGPELLIRYENEEAVDDSQLPKDRFSAERLKGVDSTLKIQPAELGDSAVYLCASSREGQAIYEQYFGPGTRLTVT.

This chain uses TRBV30 with TRBJ2-1, with D maybe TRBD1 (5 bases). Germline V gene data show CDR1 as GTSNPN and CDR2 as SVGIG (reference sequence). The V and J ends lost 4 bases and 7 bases respectively, with 20 bases between them. The CDR3 loop spans 15 amino acids. The CDR3 is CAWKGETRLYNEQFF. The CDR3 DNA reads TGTGCCTGGAAAGGGGAAACACGATTATATAATGAGCAGTTCTTC.

The chain links TRBV19 to TRBJ2-2, with TRBD1 matching 7 bases. CDR1 is LNHDA and CDR2 is SQIVND in the germline V gene (reference sequence). This CDR3 comprises 18 residues. V was pared by 6 bases and J by 1 base, with 14 bases of the junction left unmatched. The CDR3 loop is CASSSQGVQGVNTGELFF. Here the CDR3 DNA reads TGTGCCAGTAGCTCCCAGGGCGTGCAGGGGGTGAACACCGGGGAGCTGTTTTTT. Together with reference TRBV19 and TRBJ2-2, the CDR3 gives the full variable domain: DGGITQSPKYLFRKEGQNVTLSCEQNLNHDAMYWYRQDPGQGLRLIYYSQIVNDFQKGDIAEGYSVSREKKESFPLTVTSAQKNPTAFYLCASSSQGVQGVNTGELFFGEGSRLTVL.